These 28 T cell receptor beta chains were sequenced from one sample in a study of blood T cell repertoires in COVID-19. Sequencing used immunoSEQ multiplex PCR; TCRdb keeps in-frame clones, though not all of them. The sample lists 300,000 to 400,000 clones; less than 90% were seen once. The sample was peripheral blood. The receptors originated from a woman aged 55-75 years with COVID-19, enrolled during active disease.

For this clone: Other DNA sequences of this sample code for an identical CDR3. The V and J genes are TRBV19 and TRBJ1-3; TRBD1 agrees at 10 bases. From germline, CDR1 is LNHDA and CDR2 SQIVND (reference sequence). The ends lost 6 bases at V and 2 bases at J; junction bases unmatched: 1. The CDR3 is made up of 14 amino acids. Here the CDR3 DNA reads TGTGCCAGTAGGGGACAGGGGCCTGGAAACACCATATATTTT. Protein product: CASRGQGPGNTIYF.

The CDR3 region has the DNA TGTGCCAGCAGCCTACTGGCGGGGTCAGTCGATTCACCCCTCCACTTT. It yields the protein CASSLLAGSVDSPLHF. The chain recombines TRBV11-3 with TRBJ1-6; no reliable D call. This CDR3 spans 16 amino acids. The germline V and J ends were trimmed by 5 bases and 8 bases, with 19 bases remaining between them. Germline V gene sequence: CDR1 SGHNT, CDR2 YENEEA.

This sequence joins TRBV5-1 and TRBJ1-1; D is uncertain. Trimming stripped 0 bases from V and 0 bases from J, with 9 bases between. CDR1 and CDR2 (germline): SGHRS, YFSETQ. The length of the CDR3 is 15 residues. DNA of the CDR3: TGCGCCAGCAGCTTGGGTAGCCCAGTGAACACTGAAGCTTTCTTT. This sequence encodes CASSLGSPVNTEAFF.

V and J are TRBV6-5 and TRBJ2-7; 8 nucleotides align to TRBD2. V lost 1 base to trimming and J lost 5 bases; unmatched junction nucleotides: 7. This CDR3 has 15 residues. CDR1 and CDR2 (germline): MNHEY, SVGAGI. The CDR3: CASSYFRGGQNEQYF. The DNA for the CDR3 is TGTGCCAGCAGTTACTTTCGCGGGGGGCAAAACGAGCAGTACTTC.

The V and J genes are TRBV30 and TRBJ2-3, with 8 bases lining up with TRBD1. J lost 2 bases, V lost 0 bases, and 4 bases had no gene match. There are 15 residues in the CDR3. Germline-derived CDR1 and CDR2 are GTSNPN and SVGIG (reference sequence). The CDR3 loop reads CAWSVVDRVTDTQYF. CDR3 in DNA: TGTGCCTGGAGTGTCGTGGACAGGGTCACAGATACGCAGTATTTT.

The chain is built from TRBV6-5 and TRBJ1-2; 7 nucleotides match TRBD1. Germline CDR1 and CDR2: MNHEY and SVGAGI. Trimming at V came to 7 bases and at J to 4 bases, leaving 9 bases not matched to a gene. The CDR3 spans 14 residues. The CDR3 nucleotides are TGTGCCAGCAACATGGACAGGTCCATCTATGGCTACACCTTC. The encoded protein is CASNMDRSIYGYTF.

The rearrangement links TRBV12-3 or TRBV12-4 to TRBJ1-1; TRBD1 might be the D (5 bases). With 4 bases removed from V and 11 bases from J, the gap between germline ends came to 14 bases. CDR3 size: 12 residues. CDR3 loop: CASSSYTGDAFF. The DNA of the CDR3 is TGTGCCAGCAGTTCGTATACAGGTGACGCTTTCTTT.

V and J are TRBV10-2 and TRBJ2-7, with TRBD1 matching over 7 bases. The germline CDR1 and CDR2 sequences are WSHSY and SAAADI. This CDR3 spans 12 amino acids. J was trimmed by 3 bases and V by 6 bases; bases with no gene match: 2. The CDR3 DNA sequence: TGCGCCAGCAGAGGGGGCATCTACGAGCAGTACTTC. It encodes CASRGGIYEQYF.

V gene TRBV4-3 combines with J gene TRBJ1-5; the D is unclear. Per the germline V gene, CDR1 is LGHNA and CDR2 is YSLEER. The length of the CDR3 is 13 residues. Trimming took off 1 base at V and 7 bases at J, with 8 bases between the two ends. CDR3 residues: CASSQGEFQPQHF. The CDR3 DNA is TGCGCCAGCAGCCAAGGAGAGTTCCAGCCCCAGCATTTT.

DNA for the CDR3: TGTGCCAGCAGCGTCCCCGGGACTCCAAACACCGGGGAGCTGTTTTTT. This encodes CASSVPGTPNTGELFF. This rearrangement joins TRBV9 to TRBJ2-2; weak D call: TRBD2 (6 bases). Germline V lookup: CDR1 SGDLS, CDR2 YYNGEE. V lost 2 bases and J 2 bases, leaving 13 bases between the germline ends. The CDR3 loop spans 16 amino acids.

This sequence joins TRBV7-2 and TRBJ2-2, with TRBD1 identical over 9 bases. Germline trimming cut 5 bases from V and 6 bases from J; bases unmatched to any gene: 10. The CDR3 contains 16 residues. From germline, CDR1 is SGHTA and CDR2 FQGNSA. CDR3 DNA sequence: TGTGCCAGCAGCCCTCCGGGACAGGGTCGGCCCGGGGAGCTGTTTTTT. Translation: CASSPPGQGRPGELFF.

The chain employs TRBV5-1 and TRBJ2-1, with TRBD1 matching 11 bases. This CDR3 region has 14 residues. Looked up from germline, CDR1 is SGHRS and CDR2 is YFSETQ. Trimming cost V 4 bases and J 6 bases; bases outside gene matches: 3. The CDR3 region has the DNA TGCGCCAGCAGCGCCGGGACAGGGGGCAATGAGCAGTTCTTC. Encoded protein: CASSAGTGGNEQFF.

The V call is TRBV4-1, the J call TRBJ2-7; D is uncertain. Trimming took off 1 base at V and 4 bases at J, with 5 bases between the two ends. From germline, CDR1 is MGHRA and CDR2 YSYEKL. The CDR3 totals 12 residues. The CDR3 bases are TGCGCCAGCAGCCAAGGCGTATACGAGCAGTACTTC. Its protein is CASSQGVYEQYF.

This sequence joins TRBV30 and TRBJ2-3, with 11 bases aligning to TRBD2. This CDR3 region has 13 residues. Germline CDR1 and CDR2: GTSNPN and SVGIG (reference sequence). V shed 6 bases and J 4 bases; nucleotides not matched to a gene: 3. The CDR3 coding sequence is TGTGCCTGTAGCGGGGGGGCAGCAGATACGCAGTATTTT. It codes for CACSGGAADTQYF.

The gene calls are TRBV29-1 and TRBJ1-2; D is perhaps TRBD1 (6 bases). V dropped 0 bases and J dropped 6 bases, with 14 bases sitting between them. Germline assignment: CDR1 SQVTM and CDR2 ANQGSEA. CDR3 length equals 14 residues. The CDR3 DNA sequence: TGCAGCGTTGAAGACGGACAGACCCTCGATGGCTACACCTTC. This translates into CSVEDGQTLDGYTF.

V usage is TRBV5-5 and J usage is TRBJ2-5, with 9 bases matching TRBD2. CDR1 is SGHKS, CDR2 YYEKEE, per germline (reference sequence). The J segment lost 6 bases and the V segment lost 0 bases, leaving 12 bases of the junction unmatched. This CDR3 region has 17 residues. The CDR3 loop is CASSLEGAGGPGKTQYF. In nucleotides, the CDR3 is TGTGCCAGCAGCTTGGAGGGAGCGGGGGGACCGGGGAAGACCCAGTACTTC.

The chain carries TRBV9 and TRBJ1-2; D perhaps matches TRBD1 (6 bases). Trimming removed 0 bases from V and 8 bases from J, with 11 bases in between. Germline loops: CDR1 SGDLS, CDR2 YYNGEE. This CDR3 has 13 amino acids. CDR3 loop: CASSVVSGEGYTF. Here the CDR3 DNA reads TGTGCCAGCAGCGTAGTATCAGGGGAAGGCTACACCTTC.

The rearrangement uses TRBV5-8 and TRBJ1-2; possible D gene TRBD1, 5 bases. In germline, CDR1 is SGHTS, CDR2 YDEGEE. The V end lost 0 bases, the J end lost 8 bases, and 11 bases lay between the germline ends. This CDR3 contains 13 residues. CDR3 amino acids: CASSLEQVVGYTF. The DNA of the CDR3 is TGTGCCAGCAGCTTGGAACAGGTCGTGGGCTACACCTTC.

The CDR3 region is CASSGSGGAYNEQFF. The CDR3 bases are TGTGCCAGCAGCGGGAGCGGGGGGGCCTACAATGAGCAGTTCTTC. This chain uses TRBV7-3 with TRBJ2-1, with 10 positions matching TRBD2. The CDR3 runs to 15 residues. In germline, CDR1 is SGHTA, CDR2 FQGTGA. V dropped 5 bases and J dropped 2; count of bases not matched to a gene: 3. Looking up the rest from reference TRBV7-3 and TRBJ2-1 gives the full variable domain: GAGVSQTPSNKVTEKGKYVELRCDPISGHTALYWYRQSLGQGPEFLIYFQGTGAADDSGLPNDRFFAVRPEGSVSTLKIQRTERGDSAVYLCASSGSGGAYNEQFFGPGTRLTVL.

The chain uses TRBV10-2 and TRBJ2-5, with 10 bases aligning to TRBD1. Germline-derived CDR1 and CDR2 are WSHSY and SAAADI. This CDR3 contains 15 residues. The J segment lost 5 bases and the V segment lost 9 bases, leaving 12 bases of the junction unmatched. CDR3 DNA sequence: TGCGCCAGAAAAAATTTCCGGGACAGGGGTGAGACCCAGTACTTC. It codes for CARKNFRDRGETQYF.

V is TRBV5-4 and J is TRBJ1-2, with 8 nucleotides matching TRBD1. Germline V gene sequence: CDR1 SGHNT, CDR2 YYREEE (reference sequence). This CDR3 has 14 residues. The J segment lost 4 bases and the V segment lost 4 bases, leaving 6 bases of the junction unmatched. CDR3 residues: CASSRQGTTYGYTF. The CDR3, as DNA: TGTGCCAGCAGCCGACAGGGGACAACCTATGGCTACACCTTC. Full variable domain (missing parts from reference TRBV5-4 and TRBJ1-2): ETGVTQSPTHLIKTRGQQVTLRCSSQSGHNTVSWYQQALGQGPQFIFQYYREEENGRGNFPPRFSGLQFPNYSSELNVNALELDDSALYLCASSRQGTTYGYTFGSGTRLTVV.

The chain joins TRBV19 to TRBJ1-6, with D unresolved. V was cut by 0 bases and J by 8 bases, with 5 bases left in between. Germline V gives CDR1 LNHDA, CDR2 SQIVND (reference sequence). This CDR3 spans 13 amino acids. The CDR3 DNA reads TGTGCCAGTAGTATAGATCTAGATTCACCCCTCCACTTT. Protein product: CASSIDLDSPLHF. Variable domain in full (rest from reference TRBV19 and TRBJ1-6): DGGITQSPKYLFRKEGQNVTLSCEQNLNHDAMYWYRQDPGQGLRLIYYSQIVNDFQKGDIAEGYSVSREKKESFPLTVTSAQKNPTAFYLCASSIDLDSPLHFGNGTRLTVT.

The chain recombines TRBV7-9 with TRBJ1-5, with a possible D match to TRBD1 (5 bases). The CDR3 covers 14 residues. Looked up from germline, CDR1 is SEHNR and CDR2 is FQNEAQ (reference sequence). Trimming cost V 0 bases and J 5 bases, with 8 bases left between them. The DNA of the CDR3 is TGTGCCAGCAGCTTAGCGGGGCAGGATCAGCCCCAGCATTTT. This sequence encodes CASSLAGQDQPQHF. Supplemented by reference TRBV7-9 and TRBJ1-5, the full variable domain reads DTGVSQNPRHKITKRGQNVTFRCDPISEHNRLYWYRQTLGQGPEFLTYFQNEAQLEKSRLLSDRFSAERPKGSFSTLEIQRTEQGDSAMYLCASSLAGQDQPQHFGDGTRLSIL.

This chain joins TRBV5-4 and TRBJ2-1, with TRBD2 matching over 16 bases. Germline V gives CDR1 SGHNT, CDR2 YYREEE (reference sequence). Unmatched junction bases numbered 2, after V lost 5 bases and J lost 9 bases. The CDR3 consists of 14 residues. Here the CDR3 reads CASRGLAGGPEQFF. The CDR3 DNA is TGTGCCAGCAGGGGACTAGCGGGGGGGCCTGAGCAGTTCTTC.

This clone showed up just once. The J gene is TRBJ2-7, the V gene TRBV5-6; possibly TRBD1 for D (5 bases). From germline, CDR1 is SGHDT and CDR2 YYEEEE. The germline V and J ends were trimmed by 1 base and 4 bases, with 18 bases remaining between them. The CDR3 extends over 16 amino acids. CDR3 nucleotide sequence: TGTGCCAGCAGCTTGAGGGGCCCCGGTCTTGAATACGAGCAGTACTTC. It specifies CASSLRGPGLEYEQYF.

This chain connects TRBV9 to TRBJ2-2; the D gene is possibly TRBD1 (5 bases). The CDR3 totals 16 residues. Looked up from germline, CDR1 is SGDLS and CDR2 is YYNGEE. Trimming shortened V by 0 bases and J by 1 base, and 10 bases separated the two germline ends. The CDR3 loop reads CASSVGGALNTGELFF. The CDR3 coding sequence is TGTGCCAGCAGCGTAGGTGGGGCCCTGAACACCGGGGAGCTGTTTTTT.

This sequence joins TRBV27 and TRBJ2-5; D gene ambiguous. Trimming cost V 4 bases and J 10 bases, with 7 bases left between them. This CDR3 is 10 amino acids long. Per the germline V gene, CDR1 is MNHEY and CDR2 is SMNVEV (reference sequence). In DNA, the CDR3 is TGTGCCAGCAGTTGGCCGATCCAGTACTTC. Its translation: CASSWPIQYF.

J is TRBJ1-1 and V is TRBV7-9, with a tentative D call TRBD1 (6 bases). The CDR3 is made up of 15 amino acids. CDR1 is SEHNR and CDR2 is FQNEAQ in the germline V gene (reference sequence). V shed 3 bases and J shed 8 bases, with 19 bases lying between them. CDR3 nucleotide sequence: TGTGCCAGCAGCTTCAGGCTAGAGGGACAAGGCGAAGCTTTCTTT. As protein: CASSFRLEGQGEAFF.